This T cell receptor beta chain is drawn from a study of shared clonotypes between healthy human individuals. CDR3 length equals 15 residues. V gave up 3 bases and J gave up 4 bases, with 12 bases separating them. Germline assignment: CDR1 SEHNR and CDR2 FQNEAQ (reference sequence). Method: immunoSEQ multiplex PCR; TCRdb's copy keeps in-frame clones and lacks some. The data contain about 600,000 clones, 97% of them singletons. This TCR was recovered from a woman under 40 in good health. This chain connects TRBV7-9 to TRBJ2-2, with a tentative D call TRBD2 (5 bases). Sequences were obtained from naive CD4+ T cells sorted from blood. Subset reported: CD45RA+ positively selected. The DNA for the CDR3 is TGTGCCAGCAGCTTGCGTCGGGATCTCACCGGGGAGCTGTTTTTT. Translation gives CASSLRRDLTGELFF.